This T cell receptor beta chain comes out of a study of cytomegalovirus exposure and HLA in healthy donors (dated by TCRdb to the late 2010s). About the study as a whole: An earlier analysis of under 600 of the donors reported about 250 Gb of sequence data and more than 90 million unique TCR beta sequences from about 179 million T cells. An early release covering roughly 600 HLA-typed donors comprised about 320 gigabases of sequencing data and tens of millions of unique TCR sequences. Of the roughly 400 genotyped donors, approximately 80% fell in the genetic ancestry cluster associated with self-reported Caucasian donors. The study aimed to test whether cataloging public T cell receptors could reveal signatures of past pathogen exposure. The study profiled the T cell repertoires of hundreds of subjects by immunosequencing and related them to cytomegalovirus serostatus. Besides the first cohort of around 670 subjects, a separate validation cohort made up of 120 different subjects was used. To predict cytomegalovirus infection status, the study brought together high-throughput TCR immunosequencing, statistical association of individual TCRs with disease status, and machine learning. A later analysis re-analyzed previously published TCR beta repertoires from 666 donors and added high-resolution HLA genotyping to study TCR occurrence patterns. The later analysis used no new phenotypic data to find candidate immune exposures, relying instead on TCR beta sequences and their occurrence across donors. To decide whether each TCR beta V gene segment behaved as functional or pseudogenic, an earlier analysis of some 570 of the donors relied on high-throughput TCR beta sequencing. Donor age, sex, ethnicity and CMV serostatus were compiled together with the repertoire data. Genome-wide SNP genotypes for about three fifths of the 666 donors were used in a later genetic analysis, which treated that subset as a discovery cohort. All discovery cohort repertoires had been generated on a single sequencing platform. HLA typing covered class I and class II loci at four-digit resolution. Typing coverage differed by locus: A, B, C, DRB1 and DQB1 were typed in roughly 629-640 donors, DQA1 in about 560, DPA1 in nearly 610, and DPB1 in 472. Because of strong linkage in the cohort, 4 to 6 DR-DQ haplotypes were treated as single units for association and clustering. On average, over 200,000 unique TCR beta nucleotide sequences were sequenced per donor among several hundred genotyped donors of the cohort, with around 19% of those sequences being non-productive.

V is pared back by 3 bases and J by 0 bases, with 6 bases lying between the germline termini. Via the germline V gene (reference sequence), CDR1 is MNHNY and CDR2 SVGAGI. Including the terminal cysteine and phenylalanine, the CDR3 comprises 13 residues. Only CDR3 DNA remains: 39 bases, in frame from the first base. Findings and caveats that apply to the study as a whole: Because counts were too low, 15 to 20 rarely observed V segments, including chromosome 9 orphons, were left out of the earlier analysis of a few hundred of the donors. Immune exposure information for the cohort was limited to CMV serostatus. A later analysis found that most CMV-associated TCR beta chains appeared HLA-restricted, with HLA associations seemingly driven largely by CMV exposure. In the study, 164 TCR beta chains were listed as associated with cytomegalovirus. Some IMGT-functional V segments, including TRBV6-2 and TRBV6-3, could not be told apart with the 87-base-pair reads, so those segments were excluded. A later analysis found that TCR association rates varied across HLA loci, with DRB1 alleles showing the most associated TCRs and HLA-C alleles the fewest. An association between a missense DCLRE1C variant and V-gene and J-gene trimming of TCR beta chains was found in a later genetic analysis and replicated in an independent cohort. At a false discovery rate of 0.05, a later analysis linked around 17,000 TCR beta sequences to specific HLA alleles. A later analysis found that HLA-associated TCR beta chains were more clonally expanded and had lower generation probabilities than equally common non-associated chains. Presence/absence analyses assumed roughly uniform sequencing depth across donors, an assumption that may not hold. Strong co-occurrence of HLA alleles, especially DR and DQ, made assigning TCR associations to individual alleles difficult. It was suggested by the authors that the approach could potentially be generalized to other disease states and immunological phenotypes. The cohort was sequenced for TCR beta chains only, and without alpha or paired-chain data the features that could be detected were limited. A further reported finding was that TCR beta sequences accurately predicted the HLA-A and HLA-B alleles for most subjects in the first cohort. According to a later analysis, parvovirus B19, influenza, CMV and Epstein-Barr virus appeared linked to several top co-occurrence clusters. Correlated functional status among segregating V segments might be attributable to linkage disequilibrium, but an unknown experimental factor could not be ruled out. In vitro tests confirmed that three of the cytomegalovirus-associated TCR beta chains recognize cytomegalovirus antigens. Because some donors lacked HLA typing at each locus, the association tests relied only on the typed subset. A later genetic analysis reported fewer N-insertions in productive TCRs among donors in an Asian-associated ancestry cluster than the approximately 700-donor mean. An earlier analysis of roughly 570 of the donors showed that most TCR beta V segments appeared in productive rearrangements either about 87% or about 30% of the time, which broadly matched IMGT annotations. Across donors, most TCR sequences were observed very rarely, whereas some public TCRs were present in many individuals. A group of highly shared sequence variants was considered likely to be a technical artifact of the sequencing pipeline. In both the original and validation cohorts, the classifier was reported to diagnose cytomegalovirus status with high specificity and sensitivity.

In total, 630 or so healthy bone marrow donors made up the cohort. At the time of sampling, every cohort member was nominally healthy, though immune exposures that went unrecorded were likely present. The donor was CMV seropositive and belonged to the group of 250 to 300 seropositive cohort members. Each donor provided a peripheral blood sample, and peripheral blood mononuclear cells were used for TCR beta sequencing. The Qiagen DNeasy Blood Extraction Kit was used to extract genomic DNA from the blood cell samples. A word on this clone: The antigen this receptor binds is unknown. No qualities accompany the bases; no much larger clone lies one base away.

Receptor amplification or capture employed the immunoSEQ multiplex PCR assay. For the multiplex PCR, a mixture combining 60 forward primers for TCR Vbeta segments and 13 reverse primers for TCR Jbeta segments was used. Amplification of the CDR3 region of rearranged TCR beta genes was performed with a multiplex PCR assay on genomic DNA. On the Illumina HiSeq System, the amplified TCR beta libraries were sequenced as 87-base-pair reads. The published analysis was carried out like this. In a later analysis, approximately 74 million unique TCR beta chains were counted across the roughly 670 repertoires, and around 10 million of these chains were shared by at least two donors. To remove PCR and sequencing errors, raw reads were error-corrected and collapsed into unique sequences using a nearest-neighbor algorithm that merged closely related sequences. V, D and J gene segments were assigned by aligning CDR3 sequences to IMGT reference sequences. For a sequence to be retained, a match of at least six nucleotides was required to both a V gene segment and a J gene segment. Rearrangements were classified as productive when the CDR3 lacked stop codons and remained in frame with V and J, and all other rearrangements were classified as non-productive. CDR3 was defined according to IMGT convention as the region running from the second conserved V-encoded cysteine to the conserved J-encoded phenylalanine. The earlier analysis of about 620 of the donors excluded sequences that lacked an unambiguous match to a single V gene segment. In an earlier analysis of several hundred of the donors, V segments were called functional above 56.7% productive rearrangements and were called segregating when the between-donor standard deviation exceeded 5%. A statistical classification framework was built for diagnosing cytomegalovirus status from the catalog of TCR beta chain sequences. In a later analysis, TCR nucleotide sequences were compared against IMGT/GENE-DB human TR gene sequences so that V and J genes could be assigned. Using the TCRdist pipeline, a later analysis assigned CDR3 sequences along with most-parsimonious VDJ recombination scenarios. In a later analysis, each TCR beta chain was defined by its CDR3 amino acid sequence together with its V-gene family, and reads without a unique V-gene family were excluded. To address suspected cross-contamination and a sequencing artifact, a later analysis removed 592 highly shared, low-generation-probability nucleotide sequences. In a later analysis, a clonal expansion index for each public chain was calculated from normalized within-repertoire ranks of inferred template counts. Generation probabilities in a later analysis came from a VDJ recombination model fitted to out-of-frame rearrangements, and those results were checked against IGoR. A later analysis scored TCR-TCR, TCR-HLA and TCR-CMV co-occurrence with hypergeometric tests, applying a repertoire-size bias correction to TCR pairs. In a later analysis, false discovery rates were estimated by permuting HLA or CMV assignments 20 times. A later analysis grouped co-occurring TCRs with DBSCAN, adding TCRdist sequence similarity when clustering within HLA-allele-positive subsets. Repertoires with fewer than 30,000 or more than 120,000 public chains were left out of co-occurrence clustering, as were about five repertoires with anomalous nucleotide sharing. TCRdb took this table from immuneACCESS and kept in-frame rearrangements with V and J called. Such tables lack part of the clones; where checked against another copy, unresolved V genes explain under half of the gap, and the rest is unexplained. That table gives V, J and clone size, and the DNA gave D and trimming. Counted in this sample were about 120,000 clones; about 75% of them appeared once. The ten largest account for around 28% of the sample.

The sequenced sample consisted of PBMCs. The rearranged chain carries TRBV6-6 and TRBJ2-7; confidence is insufficient to name the D gene. This sequence originates from a man aged 55-75 years in good health and CMV-seropositive. Read as DNA, the sequence is TGTGCCAGCAGTTATCCCTTCTCCTACGAGCAGTACTTC. Its translation reads: CASSYPFSYEQYF.